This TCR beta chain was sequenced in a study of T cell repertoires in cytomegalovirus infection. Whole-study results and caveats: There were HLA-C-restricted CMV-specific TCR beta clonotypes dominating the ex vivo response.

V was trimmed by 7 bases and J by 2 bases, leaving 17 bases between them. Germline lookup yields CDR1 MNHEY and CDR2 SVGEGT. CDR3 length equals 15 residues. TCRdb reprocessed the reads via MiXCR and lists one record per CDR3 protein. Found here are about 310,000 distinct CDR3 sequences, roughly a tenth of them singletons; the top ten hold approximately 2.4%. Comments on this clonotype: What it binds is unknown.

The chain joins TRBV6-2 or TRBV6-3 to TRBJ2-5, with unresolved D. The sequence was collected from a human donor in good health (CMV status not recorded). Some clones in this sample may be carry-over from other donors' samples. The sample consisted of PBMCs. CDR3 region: CASTRTAFAQETQYF. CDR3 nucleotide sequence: TGTGCCAGCACCAGGACCGCATTCGCACAAGAGACCCAGTACTTC.